These 21 T cell receptor beta chains originate from one sample sequenced in a study of cytomegalovirus exposure and HLA in healthy donors (dated by TCRdb to about 2017). The method behind the library was the immunoSEQ multiplex PCR assay. The multiplex PCR relied on a mix of 60 forward primers for TCR Vbeta segments and 13 reverse primers for TCR Jbeta segments. TCRdb carries this immuneACCESS record with in-frame sequences only. Its versions omit some clonotypes, under half of them owing to an unresolved V gene in the studies checked, with the rest unexplained. A total of about 130,000 clones appear in this sample, about 80% of them only once. Of the sample, under 13% falls within the top ten clones. The sequenced sample consisted of PBMCs. The receptors come from a man aged 25-45 years in good health and CMV-seropositive.

This rearrangement joins TRBV2 to TRBJ2-3; no reliable D call. Trimming removed 2 bases from V and 3 bases from J, with 12 bases in between. Germline-derived CDR1 and CDR2 are SNHLY and FYNNEI. This CDR3 region has 15 residues. The CDR3 coding sequence is TGTGCCAGCAGTGAATTGCTCGGGTGGACAGATACGCAGTATTTT. This codes for CASSELLGWTDTQYF.

V is TRBV5-6 and J is TRBJ2-5; 10 nucleotides match TRBD1. V shed 5 bases and J 1 base; nucleotides not matched to a gene: 2. The CDR3 sequence is 14 residues long. Germline assignment: CDR1 SGHDT and CDR2 YYEEEE. CDR3: CASSRTGGQETQYF. CDR3 bases: TGTGCCAGCAGTAGGACAGGGGGCCAAGAGACCCAGTACTTC.

V usage is TRBV5-1 and J usage is TRBJ2-2; D is perhaps TRBD1 (7 bases). V dropped 1 base and J dropped 1 base, with 8 bases sitting between them. CDR1 and CDR2 from the germline V gene are SGHRS and YFSETQ. This CDR3 has 15 amino acids. The CDR3 bases are TGCGCCAGCAGCTTGCAGGGGGGGAACACCGGGGAGCTGTTTTTT. Protein: CASSLQGGNTGELFF.

This rearrangement joins TRBV27 to TRBJ1-1, with TRBD1 matching over 9 bases. The CDR3 is 15 residues long. After removal of 5 bases from V and 1 base from J, the junction contained 5 bases not matched to a gene. CDR1 is MNHEY and CDR2 is SMNVEV in the germline V gene (reference sequence). CDR3 nucleotides: TGTGCCAGCAGTCTCTCGACAGGGGGGAACACTGAAGCTTTCTTT. Residues: CASSLSTGGNTEAFF.

This rearrangement joins TRBV6-6 to TRBJ1-5; tentative D call: TRBD1 (6 bases). CDR3 length equals 15 residues. Germline loops: CDR1 MNHNY, CDR2 SVGAGI (reference sequence). The V gene lost 6 bases and the J gene lost 1 base, with 13 bases spanning the gap. CDR3 sequence (DNA): TGTGCCAGCAGACAAAACAGGGTGAGCAATCAGCCCCAGCATTTT. As protein: CASRQNRVSNQPQHF.

The chain employs TRBV11-2 and TRBJ1-3; D perhaps matches TRBD1 (5 bases). CDR3 length equals 15 residues. Trimming stripped 5 bases from V and 0 bases from J, with 11 bases between. Germline V gives CDR1 SGHAT, CDR2 FQNNGV. CDR3 in DNA: TGTGCCAGCAGCCCCAGGACAAGCTCTGGAAACACCATATATTTT. It translates to CASSPRTSSGNTIYF. Filled out from reference TRBV11-2 and TRBJ1-3, the complete variable domain reads EAGVAQSPRYKIIEKRQSVAFWCNPISGHATLYWYQQILGQGPKLLIQFQNNGVVDDSQLPKDRFSAERLKGVDSTLKIQPAKLEDSAVYLCASSPRTSSGNTIYFGEGSWLTVV.

The gene calls are TRBV5-6 and TRBJ2-7, with a weak D call TRBD1 (5 bases). V was shortened by 4 bases and J by 2 bases, with 13 bases between the two germline ends. CDR3 length: 14 residues. The germline V gene encodes CDR1 SGHDT and CDR2 YYEEEE. The CDR3 DNA sequence: TGTGCCAGCAGCGGGGCAGCGAGACCCTACGAGCAGTACTTC. It yields the protein CASSGAARPYEQYF. Combining the CDR3 with reference TRBV5-6 and TRBJ2-7 gives the whole variable domain DAGVTQSPTHLIKTRGQQVTLRCSPKSGHDTVSWYQQALGQGPQFIFQYYEEEERQRGNFPDRFSGHQFPNYSSELNVNALLLGDSALYLCASSGAARPYEQYFGPGTRLTVT.

The chain recombines TRBV9 with TRBJ2-1, with TRBD2 matching 13 bases. V shed 2 bases and J 10 bases; nucleotides not matched to a gene: 6. CDR3 length: 15 residues. Germline V CDR1 and CDR2: SGDLS, YYNGEE. DNA for the CDR3: TGTGCCAGCAGCGTGTTGGGACTAGCGGGAAGAGAGCAGTTCTTC. Its protein is CASSVLGLAGREQFF.

The chain joins TRBV7-2 to TRBJ2-7; a possible D gene is TRBD2 (5 bases). Germline V gene sequence: CDR1 SGHTA, CDR2 FQGNSA. This CDR3 contains 13 residues. V was cut by 8 bases and J by 2 bases, with 13 bases left in between. This CDR3 is CASRLDYAYEQYF. DNA for the CDR3: TGTGCCAGCCGGCTTGACTATGCCTACGAGCAGTACTTC.

A few counts support this clone. The chain employs TRBV5-4 and TRBJ2-7, with 7 bases lining up with TRBD2. Germline V gives CDR1 SGHNT, CDR2 YYREEE (reference sequence). J was trimmed by 3 bases and V by 2 bases; bases with no gene match: 8. This CDR3 spans 15 amino acids. The CDR3 DNA reads as TGTGCCAGCAGCTTTGGGGGAGGGCCCATCTACGAGCAGTACTTC. Protein sequence: CASSFGGGPIYEQYF.

The rearrangement joins TRBV30 to TRBJ2-3; D is possibly TRBD2 (6 bases). The V gene's germline CDR1 is GTSNPN and CDR2 SVGIG (reference sequence). The CDR3 contains 15 residues. V lost 0 bases and J 4 bases, leaving 14 bases between the germline ends. As DNA, the CDR3 is TGTGCCTGGAGTGTAGGGGCAGGGAGGTCAGATACGCAGTATTTT. As protein: CAWSVGAGRSDTQYF. The variable domain in full, completed from reference TRBV30 and TRBJ2-3, reads SQTIHQWPATLVQPVGSPLSLECTVEGTSNPNLYWYRQAAGRGLQLLFYSVGIGQISSEVPQNLSASRPQDRQFILSSKKLLLSDSGFYLCAWSVGAGRSDTQYFGPGTRLTVL.

The chain joins TRBV7-2 to TRBJ2-3, with 7 bases matching TRBD2. This CDR3 is 16 amino acids long. Germline-derived CDR1 and CDR2 are SGHTA and FQGNSA. J lost 0 bases, V lost 5 bases, and 8 bases had no gene match. DNA of the CDR3: TGTGCCAGCAGCCCTGGGGAGGGGTACAGCACAGATACGCAGTATTTT. As protein: CASSPGEGYSTDTQYF.

The genes are TRBV28 and TRBJ2-7; D is possibly TRBD2 (6 bases). Germline V lookup: CDR1 MDHEN, CDR2 SYDVKM. Between the trimmed V and J ends, which lost 7 bases and 7 bases, there was a span of 14 bases. This CDR3 is built from 12 residues. The CDR3 coding sequence is TGTGCCAGCACGGATATTGGGAGGGAGCAGTACTTC. Its translation is CASTDIGREQYF. Complete variable domain (other parts from reference TRBV28 and TRBJ2-7): DVKVTQSSRYLVKRTGEKVFLECVQDMDHENMFWYRQDPGLGLRLIYFSYDVKMKEKGDIPEGYSVSREKKERFSLILESASTNQTSMYLCASTDIGREQYFGPGTRLTVT.

This chain joins TRBV11-2 and TRBJ2-3; no clear D. Germline-derived CDR1 and CDR2 are SGHAT and FQNNGV. Trimming took off 2 bases at V and 3 bases at J, with 12 bases between the two ends. CDR3 length equals 15 residues. The CDR3 loop reads CASSLLGLKTDTQYF. The CDR3 region has the DNA TGTGCCAGCAGCTTACTCGGGTTGAAAACAGATACGCAGTATTTT.

This rearrangement joins TRBV5-1 to TRBJ2-7; TRBD2 agrees at 15 bases. The CDR3 runs to 16 residues. V lost 3 bases to trimming and J lost 4 bases; unmatched junction nucleotides: 5. Germline CDR1 SGHRS, CDR2 YFSETQ. CDR3 DNA: TGCGCCAGCAGCTCGGGGACTAGCGGGAGGCCATACGAGCAGTACTTC. This codes for CASSSGTSGRPYEQYF.

The count of this clone is one. The rearrangement joins TRBV6-5 to TRBJ1-4; 7 positions agree with TRBD1. The CDR3 length is 14 residues. The V segment lost 2 bases and the J segment 7 bases; nucleotides outside the gene matches: 4. The germline gives CDR1 MNHEY, CDR2 SVGAGI. The CDR3 DNA reads TGTGCCAGCAGTTACGGGGCAGGGGGTGAAAAACTGTTTTTT. Translated, it gives CASSYGAGGEKLFF.

The V call is TRBV4-2, the J call TRBJ2-1, with TRBD2 as a possible D gene (6 bases). CDR3 length equals 15 residues. V lost 0 bases and J lost 7, with 13 bases in between. CDR1 LGHNA and CDR2 YNFKEQ come from the germline V gene. In nucleotides, the CDR3 is TGTGCCAGCAGCCAAGACGGGACTTTAGTTAATGAGCAGTTCTTC. Its translation is CASSQDGTLVNEQFF.

The gene calls are TRBV13 and TRBJ2-1, with TRBD2 identical over 11 bases. Germline CDR1 reads PRHDT; CDR2 reads FYEKMQ (reference sequence). The CDR3 has 15 amino acids. V shed 7 bases and J 6 bases; nucleotides not matched to a gene: 8. The CDR3: CASTQGSGRANEQFF. The DNA of the CDR3 is TGTGCCAGCACCCAGGGTAGCGGGAGGGCCAATGAGCAGTTCTTC.

The chain recombines TRBV6-5 with TRBJ1-5, with 10 positions matching TRBD1. The V and J ends lost 0 bases and 7 bases, in that order; junction bases with no gene match: 3. The CDR3 is made up of 15 amino acids. Germline assignment: CDR1 MNHEY and CDR2 SVGAGI. This CDR3 is CASSYSGQGGQPQHF. In nucleotides, the CDR3 is TGTGCCAGCAGTTACTCTGGACAGGGGGGCCAGCCCCAGCATTTT.

The chain combines TRBV5-1 with TRBJ2-2; 9 bases align to TRBD2. With 4 bases clipped from V and 7 bases from J, the junction kept 5 bases outside the gene matches. Germline-derived CDR1 and CDR2 are SGHRS and YFSETQ. There are 14 residues in the CDR3. The CDR3: CASSRRGRDGELFF. CDR3 coding DNA: TGCGCCAGCAGCAGGCGCGGGAGGGACGGGGAGCTGTTTTTT.

J is TRBJ2-7 and V is TRBV4-2; D not resolved. Trimming took 0 bases from V and 3 from J, leaving 6 bases between them. Germline V gene sequence: CDR1 LGHNA, CDR2 YNFKEQ. The CDR3 contains 13 residues. CDR3 amino acids: CASSQEYSYEQYF. CDR3 DNA sequence: TGTGCCAGCAGCCAAGAATACAGCTACGAGCAGTACTTC.